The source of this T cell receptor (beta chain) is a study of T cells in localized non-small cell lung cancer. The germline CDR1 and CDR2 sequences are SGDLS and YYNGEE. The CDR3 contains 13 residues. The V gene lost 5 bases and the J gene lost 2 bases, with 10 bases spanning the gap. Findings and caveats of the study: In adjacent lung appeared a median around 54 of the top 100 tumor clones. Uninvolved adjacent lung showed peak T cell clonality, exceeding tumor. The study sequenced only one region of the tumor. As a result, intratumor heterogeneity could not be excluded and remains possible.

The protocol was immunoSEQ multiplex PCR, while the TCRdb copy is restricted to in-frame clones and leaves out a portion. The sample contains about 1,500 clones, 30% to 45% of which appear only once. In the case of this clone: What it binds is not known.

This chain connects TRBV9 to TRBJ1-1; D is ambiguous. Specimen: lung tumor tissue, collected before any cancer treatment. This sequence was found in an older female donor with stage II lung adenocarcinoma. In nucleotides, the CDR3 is TGTGCCAGCAGTTATACGGAAAACACTGAAGCTTTCTTT. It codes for CASSYTENTEAFF.